This T cell receptor (beta chain) was found in a study of identical twins. Whole-study findings and limits: Models underestimated TCR alpha sharing (out-of-frame) in monozygotic twins.

With regard to this clonotype: The antigen is undetermined.

CDR1 is LGHNA, CDR2 YSLEER, per germline. The V gene lost 0 bases and the J gene lost 5 bases, with 14 bases spanning the gap. This CDR3 is built from 16 residues. From the 5' RACE reads, TCRdb called clonotypes with MiXCR, one entry per CDR3 protein. The data hold over 200,000 distinct CDR3 sequences, with around 6.5% observed a single time. This sample also appeared in a second study, on T cells expressing NK-cell markers.

This rearrangement joins TRBV4-3 to TRBJ2-1; D gene ambiguous. The sequence came from a woman younger than 30 in good health. Material: CD8+ T cells sorted from blood. The CDR3 loop reads CASSQDIGSGNNEQFF. In DNA, the CDR3 is TGCGCCAGCAGCCAAGATATAGGCTCTGGCAACAATGAGCAGTTCTTC.